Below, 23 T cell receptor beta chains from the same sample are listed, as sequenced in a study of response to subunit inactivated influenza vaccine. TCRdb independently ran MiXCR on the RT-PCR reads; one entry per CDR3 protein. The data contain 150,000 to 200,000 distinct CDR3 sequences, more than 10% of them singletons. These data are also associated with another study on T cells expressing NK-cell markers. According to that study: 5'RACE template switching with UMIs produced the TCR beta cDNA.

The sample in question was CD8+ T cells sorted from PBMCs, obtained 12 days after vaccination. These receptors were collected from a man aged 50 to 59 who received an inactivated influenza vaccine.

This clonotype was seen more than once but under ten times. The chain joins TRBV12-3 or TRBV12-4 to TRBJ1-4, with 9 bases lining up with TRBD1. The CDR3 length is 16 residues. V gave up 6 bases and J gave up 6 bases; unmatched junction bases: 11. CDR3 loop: CASRGTGRGGDEKLFF. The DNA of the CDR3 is TGTGCCAGCAGGGGGACAGGGAGGGGTGGAGATGAAAAACTGTTTTTT.

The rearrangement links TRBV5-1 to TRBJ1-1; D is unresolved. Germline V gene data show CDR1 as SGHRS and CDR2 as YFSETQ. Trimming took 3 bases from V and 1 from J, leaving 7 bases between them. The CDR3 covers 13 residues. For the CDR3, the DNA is TGCGCCAGCAGCTCGGGCCAGAACACTGAAGCTTTCTTT. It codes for CASSSGQNTEAFF.

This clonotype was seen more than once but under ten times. CDR3 loop: CASRGTPYGYTF. DNA of the CDR3: TGTGCCAGCAGAGGGACACCCTATGGCTACACCTTC. The genes are TRBV6-2 or TRBV6-3 and TRBJ1-2; possibly TRBD1 for D (6 bases). This CDR3 spans 12 amino acids. Germline V gene data show CDR1 as MNHEY and CDR2 as SVGEGT. Trimming stripped 6 bases from V and 4 bases from J, with 9 bases between.

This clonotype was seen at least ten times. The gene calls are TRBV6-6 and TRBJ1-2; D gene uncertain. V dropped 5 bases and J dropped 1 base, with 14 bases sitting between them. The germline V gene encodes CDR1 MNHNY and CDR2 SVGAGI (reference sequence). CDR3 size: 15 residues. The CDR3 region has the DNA TGTGCCAGCAGTCGATCCCTGACCGATAACTATGGCTACACCTTC. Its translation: CASSRSLTDNYGYTF.

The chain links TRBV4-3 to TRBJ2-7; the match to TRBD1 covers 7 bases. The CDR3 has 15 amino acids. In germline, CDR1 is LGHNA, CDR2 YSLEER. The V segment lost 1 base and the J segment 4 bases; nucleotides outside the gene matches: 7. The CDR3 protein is CASSQGATGLYEQYF. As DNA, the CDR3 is TGCGCCAGCAGCCAAGGAGCGACAGGGTTGTACGAGCAGTACTTC.

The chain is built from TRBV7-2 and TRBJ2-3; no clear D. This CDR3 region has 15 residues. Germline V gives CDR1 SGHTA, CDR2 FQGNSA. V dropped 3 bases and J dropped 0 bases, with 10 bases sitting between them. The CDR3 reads CASSLGVWSTDTQYF. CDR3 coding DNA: TGTGCCAGCAGCTTGGGCGTATGGAGCACAGATACGCAGTATTTT.

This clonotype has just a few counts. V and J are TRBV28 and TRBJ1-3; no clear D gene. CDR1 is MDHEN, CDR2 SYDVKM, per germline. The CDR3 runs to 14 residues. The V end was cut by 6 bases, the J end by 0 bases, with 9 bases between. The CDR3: CASSFTDSGNTIYF. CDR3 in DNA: TGTGCCAGCAGCTTCACAGACTCTGGAAACACCATATATTTT. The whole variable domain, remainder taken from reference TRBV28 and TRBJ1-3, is DVKVTQSSRYLVKRTGEKVFLECVQDMDHENMFWYRQDPGLGLRLIYFSYDVKMKEKGDIPEGYSVSREKKERFSLILESASTNQTSMYLCASSFTDSGNTIYFGEGSWLTVV.

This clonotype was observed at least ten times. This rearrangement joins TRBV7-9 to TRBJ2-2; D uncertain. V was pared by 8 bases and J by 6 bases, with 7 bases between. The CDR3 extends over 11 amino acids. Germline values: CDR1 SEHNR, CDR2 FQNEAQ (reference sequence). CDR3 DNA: TGTGCCAGCCTGGAGTCCGGGGAGCTGTTTTTT. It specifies CASLESGELFF.

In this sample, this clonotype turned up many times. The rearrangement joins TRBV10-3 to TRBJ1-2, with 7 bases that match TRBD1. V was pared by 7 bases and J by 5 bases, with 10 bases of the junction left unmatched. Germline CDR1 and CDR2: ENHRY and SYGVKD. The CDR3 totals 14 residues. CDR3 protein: CAINTRDSPYGYTF. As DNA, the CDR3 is TGTGCCATCAATACCCGGGACAGCCCTTATGGCTACACCTTC.

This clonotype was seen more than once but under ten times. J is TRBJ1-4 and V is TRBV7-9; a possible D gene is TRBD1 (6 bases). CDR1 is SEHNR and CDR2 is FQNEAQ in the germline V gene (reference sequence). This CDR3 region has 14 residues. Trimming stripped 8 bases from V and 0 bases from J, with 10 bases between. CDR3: CASGRTATNEKLFF. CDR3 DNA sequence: TGTGCCAGCGGACGGACAGCAACTAATGAAAAACTGTTTTTT.

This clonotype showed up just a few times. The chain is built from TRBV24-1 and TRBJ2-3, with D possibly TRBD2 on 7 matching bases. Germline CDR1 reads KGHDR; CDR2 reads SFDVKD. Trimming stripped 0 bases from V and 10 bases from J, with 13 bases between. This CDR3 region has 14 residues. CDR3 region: CATSDLGGGRAQYF. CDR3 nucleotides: TGTGCCACCAGTGATTTGGGGGGGGGCCGAGCGCAGTATTTT.

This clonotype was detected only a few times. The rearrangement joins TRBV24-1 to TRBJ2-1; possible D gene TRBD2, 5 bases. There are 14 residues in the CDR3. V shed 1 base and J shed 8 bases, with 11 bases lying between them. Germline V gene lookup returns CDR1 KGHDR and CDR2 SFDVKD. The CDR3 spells CATSDLTSNHEQFF. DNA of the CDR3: TGTGCCACCAGTGATTTAACTAGTAACCATGAGCAGTTCTTC.

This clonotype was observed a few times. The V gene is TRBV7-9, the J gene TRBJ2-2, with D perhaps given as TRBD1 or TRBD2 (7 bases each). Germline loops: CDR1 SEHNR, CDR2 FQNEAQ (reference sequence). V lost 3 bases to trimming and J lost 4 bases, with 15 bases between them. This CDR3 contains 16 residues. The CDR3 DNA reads TGTGCCAGCAGCTTCGCAGGGGGGGCCGGCACCGGGGAGCTGTTTTTT. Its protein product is CASSFAGGAGTGELFF.

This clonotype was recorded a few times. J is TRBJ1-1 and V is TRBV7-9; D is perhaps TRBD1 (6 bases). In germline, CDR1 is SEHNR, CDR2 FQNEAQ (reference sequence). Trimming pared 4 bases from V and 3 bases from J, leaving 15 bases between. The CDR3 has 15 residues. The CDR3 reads CASSSGEIGDTEAFF. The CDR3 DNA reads TGTGCCAGCAGCTCAGGGGAAATTGGGGACACTGAAGCTTTCTTT.

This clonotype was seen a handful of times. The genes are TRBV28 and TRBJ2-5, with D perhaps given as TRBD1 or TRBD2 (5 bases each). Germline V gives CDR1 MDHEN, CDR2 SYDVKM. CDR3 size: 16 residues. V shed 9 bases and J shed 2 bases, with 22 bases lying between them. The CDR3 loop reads CASQTGQATPQETQYF. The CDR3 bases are TGTGCCAGTCAAACGGGGCAGGCCACGCCACAAGAGACCCAGTACTTC. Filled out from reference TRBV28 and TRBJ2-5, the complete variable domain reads DVKVTQSSRYLVKRTGEKVFLECVQDMDHENMFWYRQDPGLGLRLIYFSYDVKMKEKGDIPEGYSVSREKKERFSLILESASTNQTSMYLCASQTGQATPQETQYFGPGTRLLVL.

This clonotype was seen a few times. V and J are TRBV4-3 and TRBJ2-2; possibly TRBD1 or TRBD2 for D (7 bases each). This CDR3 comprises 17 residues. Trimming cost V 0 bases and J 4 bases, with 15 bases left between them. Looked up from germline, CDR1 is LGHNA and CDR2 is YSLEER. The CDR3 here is CASSQDFVRGGTGELFF. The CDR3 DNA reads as TGCGCCAGCAGCCAAGATTTTGTCAGGGGGGGCACCGGGGAGCTGTTTTTT.

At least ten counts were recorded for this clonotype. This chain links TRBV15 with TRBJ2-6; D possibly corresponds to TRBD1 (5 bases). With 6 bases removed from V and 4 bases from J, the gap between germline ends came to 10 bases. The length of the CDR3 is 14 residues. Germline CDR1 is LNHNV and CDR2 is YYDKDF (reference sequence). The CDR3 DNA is TGTGCCACCAGTACAGGTTCCGGGGCCAACGTCCTGACTTTC. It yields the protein CATSTGSGANVLTF.

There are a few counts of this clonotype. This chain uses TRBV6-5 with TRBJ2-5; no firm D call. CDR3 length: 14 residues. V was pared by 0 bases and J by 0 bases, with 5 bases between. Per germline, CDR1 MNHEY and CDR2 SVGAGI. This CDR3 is CASSYSTDQETQYF. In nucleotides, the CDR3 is TGTGCCAGCAGTTACTCCACAGACCAAGAGACCCAGTACTTC.

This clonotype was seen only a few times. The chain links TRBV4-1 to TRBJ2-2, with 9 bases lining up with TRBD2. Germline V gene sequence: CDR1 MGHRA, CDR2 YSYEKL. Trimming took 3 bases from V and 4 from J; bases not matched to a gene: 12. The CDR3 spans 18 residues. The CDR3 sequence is CASSHKKDGTSSTGELFF. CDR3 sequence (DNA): TGCGCCAGCAGCCATAAGAAAGACGGGACTAGCAGCACCGGGGAGCTGTTTTTT.

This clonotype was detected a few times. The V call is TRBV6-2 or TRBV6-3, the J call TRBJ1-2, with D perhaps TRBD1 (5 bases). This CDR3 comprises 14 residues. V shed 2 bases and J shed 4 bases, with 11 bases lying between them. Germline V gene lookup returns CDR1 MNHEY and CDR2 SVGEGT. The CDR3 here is CASSYIGHLYGYTF. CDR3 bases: TGTGCCAGCAGTTACATCGGACACCTCTATGGCTACACCTTC.

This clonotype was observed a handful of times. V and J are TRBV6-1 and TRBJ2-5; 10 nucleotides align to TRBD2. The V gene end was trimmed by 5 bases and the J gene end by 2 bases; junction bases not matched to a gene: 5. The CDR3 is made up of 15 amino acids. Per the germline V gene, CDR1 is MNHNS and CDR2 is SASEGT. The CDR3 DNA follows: TGTGCCAGCAGTATCTATAGCGGGGGGCAAGAGACCCAGTACTTC. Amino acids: CASSIYSGGQETQYF.

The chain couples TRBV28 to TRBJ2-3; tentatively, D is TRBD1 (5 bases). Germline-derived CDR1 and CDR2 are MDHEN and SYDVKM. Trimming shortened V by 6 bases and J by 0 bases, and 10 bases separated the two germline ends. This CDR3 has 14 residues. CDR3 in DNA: TGTGCCAGCAGATTGACAGTAAGCACAGATACGCAGTATTTT. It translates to CASRLTVSTDTQYF. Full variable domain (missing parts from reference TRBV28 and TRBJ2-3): DVKVTQSSRYLVKRTGEKVFLECVQDMDHENMFWYRQDPGLGLRLIYFSYDVKMKEKGDIPEGYSVSREKKERFSLILESASTNQTSMYLCASRLTVSTDTQYFGPGTRLTVL.

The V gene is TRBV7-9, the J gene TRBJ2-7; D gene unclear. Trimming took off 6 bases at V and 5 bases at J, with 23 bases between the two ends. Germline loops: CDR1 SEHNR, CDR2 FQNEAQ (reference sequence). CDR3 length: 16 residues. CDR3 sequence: CASSPGLDPLGNEQYF. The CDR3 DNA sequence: TGTGCCAGCAGTCCGGGTCTGGATCCTCTCGGTAACGAGCAGTACTTC.